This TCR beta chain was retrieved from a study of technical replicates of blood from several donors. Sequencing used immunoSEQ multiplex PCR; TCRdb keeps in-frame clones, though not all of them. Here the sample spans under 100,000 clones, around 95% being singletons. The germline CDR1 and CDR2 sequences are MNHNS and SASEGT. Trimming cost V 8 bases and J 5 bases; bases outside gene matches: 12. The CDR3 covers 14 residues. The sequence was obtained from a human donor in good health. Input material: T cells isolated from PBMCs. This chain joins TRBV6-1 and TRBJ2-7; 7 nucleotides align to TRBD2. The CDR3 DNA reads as TGTGCCAGCTACCCGCGGGACTACGGGAACGAGCAGTACTTC. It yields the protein CASYPRDYGNEQYF.